This T cell receptor beta chain was identified in a study of blood T cells in healthy people across ages. It was with a sample-barcoded 5' primer and a J-beta primer mix that a second PCR of about 6 to 12 cycles was run. Through a template-switch adaptor with 12 random nucleotides, each cDNA molecule received a tag. Via MiXCR, TCRdb re-called the 5' RACE reads, giving one row per CDR3 protein. Of around 780,000 distinct CDR3 sequences in the sample, under 30% are singletons; the top ten hold 3%. In its sample, this clonotype was seen a few times. This CDR3 is built from 14 residues. Trimming pared 8 bases from V and 2 bases from J, leaving 15 bases between. Another study also made use of these data, one on T cells of mothers and their children. From that paper: Normalized overlap was always slightly, never significantly, higher in related than unrelated mother-child pairs.

Source material: blood. The sequence was obtained from a boy aged 10-17 years in good health. V gene TRBV12-3 or TRBV12-4 combines with J gene TRBJ1-1, with D perhaps matching TRBD1 (5 bases). The CDR3 coding sequence is TGTGCCAGCGGGCGGGCAGGGAGTAACACTGAAGCTTTCTTT. It codes for CASGRAGSNTEAFF.